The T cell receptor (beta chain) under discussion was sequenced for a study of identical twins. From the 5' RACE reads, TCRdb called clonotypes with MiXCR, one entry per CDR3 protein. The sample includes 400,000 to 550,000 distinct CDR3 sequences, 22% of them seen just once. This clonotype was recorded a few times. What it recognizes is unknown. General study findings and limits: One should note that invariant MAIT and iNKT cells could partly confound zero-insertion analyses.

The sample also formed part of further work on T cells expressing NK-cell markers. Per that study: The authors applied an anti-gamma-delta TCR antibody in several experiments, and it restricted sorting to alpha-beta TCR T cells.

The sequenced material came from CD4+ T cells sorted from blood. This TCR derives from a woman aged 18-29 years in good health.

CDR3 residues: CASSRGSPTGELFF. DNA for the CDR3: TGTGCCAGCAGCCGGGGAAGTCCCACCGGGGAGCTGTTTTTT. V usage is TRBV7-6 and J usage is TRBJ2-2, with D possibly being TRBD2 (5 bases). The V end lost 5 bases, the J end lost 4 bases, and 11 bases lay between the germline ends. The germline V gene encodes CDR1 SGHVS and CDR2 FNYEAQ. This CDR3 region has 14 residues.